Given below is one TCR beta chain in context. Researchers defined stable Graves' hyperthyroidism as no ophthalmopathy progression within 18 months. In making diagnoses, clinical symptoms, serum thyroxine and TRAb, thyroid ultrasound and orbital computed tomography were all used. This CDR3 comprises 13 residues. V was clipped by 6 bases and J by 7 bases; unmatched bases: 7. The germline V gene has CDR1 MNHNS and CDR2 SASEGT. This sample is drawn from a study of T cells in Graves' hyperthyroidism and ophthalmopathy. Study overall: The authors collected peripheral blood at initial diagnosis, before any treatment.

TCR beta CDR3 regions were amplified from RNA. The primer set for the first-round RT-PCR of the TCR CDR3 was HTBI. From the multiplex PCR reads, TCRdb called clonotypes with MiXCR, one entry per CDR3 protein. The sample contains about 420,000 distinct CDR3 sequences, 15% to 18% of which appear only once. This chain links TRBV6-1 with TRBJ1-1, with 8 bases identical to TRBD1. This clonotype was sampled from a woman under 30 with Graves' hyperthyroidism. The material sequenced was blood. The CDR3 loop is CASRPGQGSEAFF. The CDR3 bases are TGTGCCAGCAGACCCGGACAGGGCAGTGAAGCTTTCTTT.